The entry below describes one T cell receptor beta chain. Many counts were recorded for this clonotype. The antigen it recognizes is unknown. There are no base qualities to consult, and no much larger clone falls within one base. For repertoire sequencing, the TCR beta CDR3 regions were amplified from RNA transcripts. A first-round RT-PCR used HTBI primers with the Qiagen OneStep RT-PCR kit, followed by a second-round multiplex PCR, size selection and purification. Sequencing of the libraries was carried out on an Illumina HiSeq2000 in paired-end mode with 100 bp reads. The published analysis was carried out like this. SOAPnuke was used for read processing, and reads with adapters, uncalled bases, a mean Phred below 15, or no exact constant-primer or identifier match were discarded. COPE v1.2.5 was used to merge high-quality paired reads. Each unique nucleotide sequence was defined as a clonotype, and clonotypes were aligned to IMGT TRB V, D and J references with MiTCR v1.1. Analysis was restricted to V-J combinations with a frequency above 0.0001, which covered roughly 99% of repertoires. A TCR clonal expansion and chaos score per V-J combination was defined as the ratio of F50 clonal expansion to chaos observed in the TCRdist matrix. Features were reduced by Welch's t-statistics and random forest to over 10 V-J combinations, which fed a naive Bayes classifier. Thyroid-blood repertoire similarity was quantified with the Morisita-Horn index. TCRdb reprocessed the public reads (quality trimming at Q25 with fastp, clone calling with MiXCR) and kept in-frame beta chains. Every entry covers one CDR3 protein and lists the most common genes and DNA from its rows. TCRdb, rather than the study authors, made the V and J calls. Counted in this sample were some 400,000 distinct CDR3 sequences; about 17% of them appeared once. Clones ranked in the top ten supply roughly 1.6% of the sample.

Trimming removed 6 bases from V and 3 bases from J, leaving 3 bases between the germline ends. The CDR3 spans 10 residues, from the cysteine through the phenylalanine. The read is trimmed to its CDR3 DNA, 30 bases read in frame from base 1. CDR1 MDHEN and CDR2 SYDVKM are derived from the germline V gene. Ophthalmopathy patients were characterized by moderately to severely active disease, a Clinical Activity Score of at least 3, a NOSPECS grade of at least 4, and a disease duration under 3 months. Patients were excluded if they had other autoimmune diseases, uncontrolled infections, pregnancy or lactation. Diagnosis relied on clinical symptoms, serum thyroxine, TRAb, thyroid ultrasound and orbital computed tomography. Using Ficoll-Paque density gradient centrifugation, PBMCs were isolated from 10 ml of fresh peripheral blood. Trizol reagent was used to extract the total RNA, and its quality was then checked on an Agilent 2100 Bioanalyzer.

This entry is derived from a study of Graves' ophthalmopathy and Graves' hyperthyroidism (dated by TCRdb to between 2018 and 2020). About the study as a whole: Peripheral blood was collected at initial diagnosis, prior to any treatment. Following sample collection, hyperthyroidism patients were given methimazole at a starting dose of 30 mg daily, and ophthalmopathy patients were given high-dose intravenous methylprednisolone. In total, 135 blood samples were TCR-sequenced: some 40 ophthalmopathy, roughly 77 hyperthyroidism and some 17 hyperthyroidism-to-ophthalmopathy patients. For independent validation, a separate cohort was made up of around 19 hyperthyroidism patients plus 17 patients who later progressed from hyperthyroidism to ophthalmopathy. The 85 to 100 discovery patients were randomly split 7:3 into training and test sets. T-cell repertoires of thyroid tissue and blood were compared in a handful of hyperthyroidism patients. To explore V-J signatures distinguishing ophthalmopathy from hyperthyroidism, a discovery set of roughly 100 patients (roughly 45 ophthalmopathy, 55 to 60 stable hyperthyroidism) was enrolled. To tell Graves' ophthalmopathy apart from Graves' hyperthyroidism, and to predict which patients would progress to ophthalmopathy, the study relied on TCR beta repertoire signatures.

Points the paper makes about the study in general: Sample size was not statistically predetermined, and group allocation was not concealed from the investigators. In cross-validation, the 13-signature model distinguished ophthalmopathy from stable hyperthyroidism with 87.88% sensitivity and 81.08% specificity, while in the test set the corresponding values were around 79% and 71%. Most expanded thyroid clonotypes with a frequency above 0.001 also appeared in blood, which suggests that blood repertoires may reflect the immune response in the thyroid. In validation, the model predicted ophthalmopathy progression with about 71% sensitivity and around 72% specificity; approximately 12 predicted patients were CT-confirmed with GO in a median of around 6 months.

This TCR derives from a woman in her late teens or twenties with Graves' ophthalmopathy. Donor details come from another sample of the same person, matched by shared clones. Source material: peripheral blood. The chain employs TRBV28 and TRBJ2-7; the D gene cannot be resolved reliably. The nucleotides are TGTGCCAGCAGCCTCTACGAGCAGTACTTC. It translates to CASSLYEQYF.